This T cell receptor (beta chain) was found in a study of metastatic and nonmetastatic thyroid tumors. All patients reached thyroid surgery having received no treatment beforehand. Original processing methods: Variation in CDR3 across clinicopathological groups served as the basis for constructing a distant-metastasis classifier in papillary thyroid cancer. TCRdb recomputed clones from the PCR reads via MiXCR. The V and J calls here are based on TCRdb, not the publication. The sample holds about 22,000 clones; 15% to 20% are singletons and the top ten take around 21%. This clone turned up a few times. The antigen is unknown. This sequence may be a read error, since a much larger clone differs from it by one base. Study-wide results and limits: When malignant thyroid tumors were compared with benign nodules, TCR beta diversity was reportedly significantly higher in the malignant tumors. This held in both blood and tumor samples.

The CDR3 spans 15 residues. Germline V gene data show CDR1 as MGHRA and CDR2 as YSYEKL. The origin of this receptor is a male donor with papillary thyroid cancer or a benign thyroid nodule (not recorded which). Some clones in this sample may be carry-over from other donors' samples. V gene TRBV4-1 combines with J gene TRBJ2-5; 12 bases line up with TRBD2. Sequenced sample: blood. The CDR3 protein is CASSQETSGSETQHF. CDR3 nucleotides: TGCGCCAGCAGCCAAGAGACTAGCGGGAGTGAGACCCAGCACTTC.